This TCR beta chain was sequenced for a study of blood T cell repertoires in COVID-19. The germline CDR1 and CDR2 sequences are LNHDA and SQIVND (reference sequence). The CDR3 spans 14 residues. V lost 5 bases and J lost 4; bases outside the gene matches: 5. Assay: immunoSEQ multiplex PCR; the TCRdb copy retains only in-frame clones and omits some. There are 15,000 to 20,000 clones in the sample; about 81% occur only once, and less than 9% lies in the top ten. The receptor was derived from a man in his sixties with acute or convalescent COVID-19. This sequence joins TRBV19 and TRBJ2-5; 9 nucleotides match TRBD2. Input material: peripheral blood. The DNA of the CDR3 is TGTGCCAGTAGTGTCCTAGCGGGGAGAGAGACCCAGTACTTC. Protein sequence: CASSVLAGRETQYF.